The entry that follows covers one T cell receptor (beta chain) sequence. Authors' analysis steps: How many nucleated cells were present was estimated from reference gene primer amplification. The assay was immunoSEQ multiplex PCR, and TCRdb's table has in-frame clones only and misses some. That table gives V, J and clone size, and the DNA gave D and trimming. This sample carries 150,000 to 200,000 clones, less than 90% of them seen once, and the ten largest clones take approximately 4.4%. Trimming cost V 7 bases and J 0 bases; bases outside gene matches: 2. The length of the CDR3 is 14 residues. CDR1 and CDR2 from the germline V gene are MNHEY and SVGAGI. The sample belongs to a study of blood T cell repertoires in COVID-19.

The rearrangement joins TRBV6-5 to TRBJ2-2; TRBD2 matches at 7 bases. The sequence came from a woman between 50 and 59 years old who had recovered from COVID-19. The sample comprised PBMCs or T cells enriched from blood (not recorded which). The CDR3 DNA reads TGTGCCAGCATGGGACTATCGAACACCGGGGAGCTGTTTTTT. It specifies CASMGLSNTGELFF.